The following is a T cell receptor (beta chain) sequence with its context. Its antigen is not identified. This entry is derived from a study of radiation and T cells in renal cell carcinoma. Study-wide results and caveats: Compared with controls, irradiated tumors showed greater TCR clonality. Tumor samples were small regions of around 0.91 g. Irradiated tumors held more dominant CDR3 motifs than control tumors.

Documented treatment: treatment-naive control, cytoreductive nephrectomy. Controls were unirradiated tumors from treatment-naive cytoreductive nephrectomy patients. Method: immunoSEQ multiplex PCR; TCRdb's copy keeps in-frame clones and lacks some. This sample yields approximately 3,700 clones, of which 65% to 80% are seen a single time; approximately 8% belongs to the top ten. The sample here was tumor tissue, taken from a patient whose treatment was nephrectomy without radiotherapy. This TCR was recovered from a middle-aged man with renal cell carcinoma.

Written as DNA, the CDR3 is TGTGCCAGCAGCACAACACAAGAGACCCAGTACTTC. It is translated as CASSTTQETQYF. This rearrangement joins TRBV7-2 to TRBJ2-5; D is unresolved. CDR3 size: 12 residues. V was shortened by 5 bases and J by 2 bases, with 6 bases between the two germline ends. Germline V gene lookup returns CDR1 SGHTA and CDR2 FQGNSA.